The 14 T cell receptor beta chains reported below all come from one sample, sequenced in a study of T cells in localized non-small cell lung cancer. Here immunoSEQ multiplex PCR was the method, and the copy in TCRdb shows in-frame clones only, minus some. Of over 40,000 clones listed, 75% to 90% were seen once; the top ten hold about a sixth. The source was peripheral blood mononuclear cells, collected before any cancer treatment. These receptors came from a man aged 40-75 years with stage III lung adenocarcinoma.

The V and J genes are TRBV10-3 and TRBJ2-7, with D perhaps given as TRBD1 or TRBD2 (5 bases each). The V gene's germline CDR1 is ENHRY and CDR2 SYGVKD. The CDR3 loop spans 14 amino acids. Between the trimmed V and J ends, which lost 7 bases and 1 base, there was a span of 14 bases. The chain's CDR3 is CAIMGDGHSYEQYF. The CDR3 DNA follows: TGTGCCATCATGGGGGATGGACATTCCTACGAGCAGTACTTC.

This sequence joins TRBV18 and TRBJ1-5; D might be TRBD1 (6 bases). Germline V gene lookup returns CDR1 KGHSH and CDR2 LQKENI. The germline V and J ends were trimmed by 1 base and 8 bases, with 18 bases remaining between them. This CDR3 spans 16 amino acids. The CDR3 DNA is TGTGCCAGCTCACCACGGGAGACAGGACCGGTGGAGCCCCAGCATTTT. Amino acids: CASSPRETGPVEPQHF.

This clone is a singleton in its sample. The rearrangement joins TRBV9 to TRBJ1-6, with TRBD1 as a possible D gene (5 bases). CDR1 is SGDLS, CDR2 YYNGEE, per germline. V was pared by 0 bases and J by 3 bases, with 7 bases between. This CDR3 has 15 residues. CDR3 nucleotides: TGTGCCAGCAGCGTAGACCAGGGCTATAATTCACCCCTCCACTTT. It yields the protein CASSVDQGYNSPLHF.

The chain joins TRBV25-1 to TRBJ2-6, with a possible D match to TRBD1 (6 bases). CDR3 length: 17 residues. Trimming left V 4 bases short and J 0 bases short, with 13 bases between. Looked up from germline, CDR1 is MGHDK and CDR2 is SYGVNS. The CDR3 bases are TGTGCCAGCAGTGGACAGGTCTCCACCTCTGGGGCCAACGTCCTGACTTTC. Translation gives CASSGQVSTSGANVLTF. Combining the CDR3 with reference TRBV25-1 and TRBJ2-6 gives the whole variable domain EADIYQTPRYLVIGTGKKITLECSQTMGHDKMYWYQQDPGMELHLIHYSYGVNSTEKGDLSSESTVSRIRTEHFPLTLESARPSHTSQYLCASSGQVSTSGANVLTFGAGSRLTVL.

This chain joins TRBV9 and TRBJ2-7; possibly TRBD2 for D (6 bases). Germline V gene lookup returns CDR1 SGDLS and CDR2 YYNGEE. The CDR3 length is 14 residues. The V end lost 1 base, the J end lost 2 bases, and 10 bases lay between the germline ends. The CDR3 protein is CASSVLAETYEQYF. The CDR3 coding sequence is TGTGCCAGCAGCGTATTAGCGGAGACCTACGAGCAGTACTTC.

As regards this clone: The junction departs from the called germline gene at one end, perhaps through a read error. J is TRBJ2-5 and V is TRBV7-6, with D perhaps given as TRBD1 or TRBD2 (6 bases each). CDR1 is SGHVS and CDR2 is FNYEAQ in the germline V gene. The CDR3 sequence is 16 residues long. CDR3 in amino acids: CASSVAPPGAPGDQYF. Written as DNA, the CDR3 is TGTGCCAGCAGCGTAGCCCCTCCGGGGGCACCCGGAGACCAGTACTTC. Using reference TRBV7-6 and TRBJ2-5 for the parts outside the CDR3, the full variable domain is GAGVSQSPRYKVTKRGQDVALRCDPISGHVSLYWYRQALGQGPEFLTYFNYEAQQDKSGLPNDRFSAERPEGSISTLTIQRTEQRDSAMYRCASSVAPPGAPGDQYFGPGTRLLVL.

The rearrangement joins TRBV5-1 to TRBJ2-7; D is perhaps TRBD1 or TRBD2 (5 bases each). Germline CDR1 SGHRS, CDR2 YFSETQ. CDR3 length equals 13 residues. With 4 bases removed from V and 3 bases from J, the gap between germline ends came to 11 bases. CDR3 DNA: TGCGCCAGCAGCGCCCGGGACGGCTACGAGCAGTACTTC. Protein: CASSARDGYEQYF.

The chain employs TRBV30 and TRBJ2-3; no clear D. Germline loops: CDR1 GTSNPN, CDR2 SVGIG (reference sequence). The CDR3 has 16 amino acids. V lost 0 bases, J lost 0 bases, and 13 bases lay in between. CDR3 amino acids: CAWSVTFDASTDTQYF. Written as DNA, the CDR3 is TGTGCCTGGAGTGTAACCTTCGACGCTAGCACAGATACGCAGTATTTT.

This chain links TRBV29-1 with TRBJ2-1; possibly TRBD1 for D (6 bases). This CDR3 has 13 residues. Germline CDR1 is SQVTM and CDR2 is ANQGSEA. V gave up 6 bases and J gave up 8 bases, with 17 bases separating them. CDR3 sequence: CSVVTGLGHEQFF. CDR3 sequence (DNA): TGCAGCGTGGTGACAGGACTCGGCCATGAGCAGTTCTTC.

The rearrangement joins TRBV7-6 to TRBJ2-3, with a possible D match to TRBD1 (5 bases). Germline values: CDR1 SGHVS, CDR2 FNYEAQ. V dropped 5 bases and J dropped 4 bases, with 10 bases sitting between them. The CDR3 is 13 amino acids. The CDR3 DNA follows: TGTGCCAGCAGCCCTCAGGGTCCAGATACGCAGTATTTT. It specifies CASSPQGPDTQYF.

The chain employs TRBV6-5 and TRBJ2-5, with 8 bases matching TRBD1. Germline lookup yields CDR1 MNHEY and CDR2 SVGAGI. Unmatched junction bases numbered 3, after V lost 4 bases and J lost 2 bases. The CDR3 loop spans 14 amino acids. The chain's CDR3 is CASSSYRGQETQYF. The DNA for the CDR3 is TGTGCCAGCAGTTCCTACAGGGGGCAAGAGACCCAGTACTTC.

The chain carries TRBV16 and TRBJ1-5, with D possibly being TRBD1 (6 bases). Trimming removed 4 bases from V and 2 bases from J, with 24 bases in between. This CDR3 spans 19 amino acids. Germline CDR1 KGHSY, CDR2 FQNENV. The CDR3 DNA sequence: TGTGCCAGCAGCCCGACCGCGACCCGGACAGTACGTGGCAATCAGCCCCAGCATTTT. This translates into CASSPTATRTVRGNQPQHF. The full variable domain, completed using reference TRBV16 and TRBJ1-5, is GEEVAQTPKHLVRGEGQKAKLYCAPIKGHSYVFWYQQVLKNEFKFLISFQNENVFDETGMPKERFSAKCLPNSPCSLEIQATKLEDSAVYFCASSPTATRTVRGNQPQHFGDGTRLSIL.

The chain uses TRBV27 and TRBJ2-3, with 12 bases identical to TRBD2. This CDR3 spans 17 amino acids. V lost 6 bases to trimming and J lost 5 bases; unmatched junction nucleotides: 12. Germline CDR1 reads MNHEY; CDR2 reads SMNVEV (reference sequence). The CDR3 nucleotides are TGTGCCAGCAGCAAACACGCTAGCGGGAGGGCCGAAGATACGCAGTATTTT. Amino acids: CASSKHASGRAEDTQYF.

V gene TRBV2 combines with J gene TRBJ2-3; 11 nucleotides agree with TRBD2. Looked up from germline, CDR1 is SNHLY and CDR2 is FYNNEI. The length of the CDR3 is 14 residues. The V segment lost 6 bases and the J segment 5 bases; nucleotides outside the gene matches: 4. Here the CDR3 reads CASSLAGGGDTQYF. For the CDR3, the DNA is TGTGCCAGCAGCCTAGCGGGGGGCGGAGATACGCAGTATTTT.